The present TCR beta chain was sequenced within a study of blood T cell repertoires in COVID-19. Looking at the study overall: Sites in the United States, Italy and Spain provided acute and convalescent COVID-19 samples. The cDNA or gDNA used as material had been derived from T cells, B-cell-depleted T cells, or PBMCs.

The CDR3 covers 12 residues. Germline V gene data show CDR1 as LNHDA and CDR2 as SQIVND (reference sequence). Trimming took 3 bases from V and 6 from J, leaving 8 bases between them. Profiling relied on immunoSEQ multiplex PCR, and the TCRdb table lists in-frame clones only, not all of them. Among roughly 400,000 clones, roughly 91% were seen once, and the ten largest hold 1.7%. Cohort 3 recovery required two negative PCRs, clearance, or symptom resolution. The chain has TRBV19 and TRBJ1-2; D gene unclear. The sample was PBMCs or T cells enriched from blood (not recorded which). The receptor comes from a woman aged 25 to 39 who had recovered from COVID-19. CDR3 bases: TGTGCCAGTAGTATCTATAGTCATGGCTACACCTTC. Translated, it gives CASSIYSHGYTF.